This TCR beta chain was retrieved from a study of spatial heterogeneity in lung cancer. Study-wide findings and caveats: The study found that expanded intratumoral alpha and beta TCR counts tracked tumor mutation counts.

Time point defined: sample taken at primary tumor resection. The CDR3 has 17 amino acids. V lost 0 bases and J 2 bases, leaving 16 bases between the germline ends. Germline loops: CDR1 LGHNT, CDR2 FRNRAP. TCRdb independently ran MiXCR on the 5' RACE reads; one entry per CDR3 protein. The data show 1,100 or so distinct CDR3 sequences, around a third seen once. This clonotype was seen only a few times. The antigen remains unidentified. This beta chain is an off-target read within a library intended for alpha chains, so its frequency means little. Sequences were derived from lung tumor tissue, sampled at surgery. This chain uses TRBV12-5 with TRBJ2-5; the D gene is possibly TRBD2 (7 bases). The TCR was taken from a male donor with early-stage non-small cell lung cancer. Written as DNA, the CDR3 is TGTGCTAGTGGTTTGGTACTGGGGGGGCTTTTTCAAGAGACCCAGTACTTC. The encoded protein is CASGLVLGGLFQETQYF.